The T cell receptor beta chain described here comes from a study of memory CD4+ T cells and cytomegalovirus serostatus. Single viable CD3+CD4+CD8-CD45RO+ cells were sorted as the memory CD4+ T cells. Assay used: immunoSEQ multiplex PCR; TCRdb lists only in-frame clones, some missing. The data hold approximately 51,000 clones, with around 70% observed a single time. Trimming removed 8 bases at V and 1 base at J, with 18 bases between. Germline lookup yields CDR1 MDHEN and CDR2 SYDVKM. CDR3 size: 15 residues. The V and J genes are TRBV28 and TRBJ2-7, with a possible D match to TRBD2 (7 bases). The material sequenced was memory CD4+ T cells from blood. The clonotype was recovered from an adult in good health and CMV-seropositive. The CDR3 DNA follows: TGTGCCAGCTCACAGGGAGGGATGAGATCCTACGAGCAGTACTTC. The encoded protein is CASSQGGMRSYEQYF.